A selection of T cell receptor beta chains follows, all from one sample in a study of identical twins' blood T cells. MiXCR, applied by TCRdb to the 5' RACE reads, yields one record per CDR3 protein. There are 350,000 to 400,000 distinct CDR3 sequences in the sample; more than 25% occur only once, and around 5.6% lies in the top ten. The specimen sequenced was PBMCs. The receptors derive from a woman aged 18-49 years in good health. Both conserved end residues are part of each CDR3. The size of a clone is reported for some rows only, either as once, few or many, or as a class for expanded clones.

few | TRBV7-2 | CASSFVRAGNQPQHF
few | TRBV3-1 | CASSQDPGSRGYTF
- | TRBV7-9 | CASSAPGDNEQFF
- | TRBV7-6 | CASSLKDVGYHTEAFF
few | TRBV3-1 | CASSYRGREANYGYTF
few | TRBV20-1 | CSARTPGGPQHF
- | TRBV19 | CASSIAGATYEQYF
- | TRBV3-1 | CAISLGLESYEQYF
- | TRBV14 | CASSQGLGQLYEQYF
few | TRBV20-1 | CSALGGSSLYNEQFF
- | TRBV20-1 | CSARDGGRGLHQPQHF
- | TRBV27 | CASSPDRGNSPLHF
- | TRBV6-6 | CTSSYTRGNTEAFF
few | TRBV6-5 | CAASSGNTIYF
- | TRBV7-9 | CASSIQGDRLYGYTF
once | TRBV6-1 | CANSEGSSRETQYF
many | TRBV2 | CASSGATSNQPQHF
few | TRBV20-1 | CSVRTSLNQPQHF
- | TRBV5-1 | CASQQGSAGNTIYF
few | TRBV5-1 | CASSLGSTPNNYGYTF
- | TRBV9 | CASTPGGLGAKNTQYF
- | TRBV20-1 | CSASPGGLNTEAFF
few | TRBV2 | CASSETGGGAGVADTQYF
- | TRBV19 | CATSLRVSTDTQYF
- | TRBV4-3 | CASSQLEADTQYF
few | TRBV5-1 | CASSLGRVSAVSQPQHF
once | TRBV2 | CASRGPINTEAFF
few | TRBV13 | CASSFGSAGIYEQYF
few | TRBV20-1 | CSAGRTYRSGNTIYF
few | TRBV11-3 | CASSLGRDRLEAFF
- | TRBV29-1 | CSVGGQITDTQYF
many | TRBV6-4 | CASSAGENYGYTF
few | TRBV20-1 | CSARLGLKTEAFF
- | TRBV5-1 | CASSLDFAGGSEQFF
- | TRBV9 | CASSVWRGGADAQYF
- | TRBV24-1 | CATSDPGQILSEAFF
- | TRBV5-1 | CASSNSGQGPDTQYF
few | TRBV29-1 | CSVVQVRPGELFF
- | TRBV7-7 | CASPSRDGIQYF
- | TRBV18 | CASSRDSSKGEAFF
few | TRBV20-1 | CSARDPSGRAAGNTIYF
few | TRBV20-1 | CSATRTSGRQTQYF
many | TRBV25-1 | CASSEGNGYTF
few | TRBV3-1 | CASSPRDRYNSPLHF
few | TRBV28 | CASNGAGSRTEAFF